This T cell receptor beta chain was sequenced in a study of blood T cells in healthy people across ages. On the study more broadly: The capture of about one barcoded beta molecule per two T cells was achieved by template switching.

Researchers isolated at least 7 million PBMCs per sample. This clonotype occurred a few times. The CDR3 runs to 13 residues. The V end was cut by 5 bases, the J end by 6 bases, with 14 bases between. Sample-barcoded 5' priming and a J-beta primer mix drove a second PCR of roughly 7 to 11 cycles. TCRdb ran MiXCR on the 5' RACE reads and lists one entry per CDR3 protein. This sample has 750,000 to 950,000 distinct CDR3 sequences, with roughly 50% found just once. The TCR originated in an elderly man in good health. The J gene is TRBJ2-7, the V gene TRBV12-3 or TRBV12-4; D might be TRBD1 (6 bases). Sequenced: blood. The DNA for the CDR3 is TGTGCCAGCAGTCTACAGGGATTGGGCGAGCAGTACTTC. Protein sequence: CASSLQGLGEQYF.